This TCR beta chain is from a study of shared clonotypes between healthy human individuals. Study overall: CD4 naive and memory got three plates each, CD8 naive two, CD8 memory one. Study findings and constraints: Clonotypes which were not shared had lower generation probabilities than clonotypes that all four donors shared. In general, naive subsets displayed greater estimated richness than memory subsets did.

Clones were sequenced by immunoSEQ multiplex PCR, and TCRdb holds only the in-frame ones, with some missing. The repertoire includes about 610,000 clones, approximately 96% of them detected once, and about 0.12% sits in the top ten. In this sample, this clone turned up once. The antigen remains unidentified. In the naive CD8 group, cells lacked CD45RO and were positively selected for CCR7, so terminally differentiated effector memory CD45RA+ cells were left out. Donors were Caucasian adults residing in Nashville, Tennessee, USA. The sequenced sample consisted of naive CD8+ T cells sorted from blood. This clonotype originated in a woman younger than 45 in good health.

The CDR3 DNA reads as TGTGCCAGCAGCTTAGACGGGACTCCATACAATGAGCAGTTCTTC. It is translated as CASSLDGTPYNEQFF. The chain is built from TRBV11-2 and TRBJ2-1; weak D call: TRBD2 (6 bases). V lost 0 bases and J lost 4, with 10 bases in between. Germline-derived CDR1 and CDR2 are SGHAT and FQNNGV. CDR3 length: 15 amino acids. The whole variable domain, remainder taken from reference TRBV11-2 and TRBJ2-1, is EAGVAQSPRYKIIEKRQSVAFWCNPISGHATLYWYQQILGQGPKLLIQFQNNGVVDDSQLPKDRFSAERLKGVDSTLKIQPAKLEDSAVYLCASSLDGTPYNEQFFGPGTRLTVL.